What follows are 8 T cell receptor beta chains derived from one specimen sequenced in a study of blood T cell repertoires in COVID-19. TCRdb's copy holds only in-frame clones and misses some; the assay was immunoSEQ multiplex PCR. The profile shows about 350,000 clones, approximately 90% of them singletons. The specimen was peripheral blood. These receptor sequences come from a woman between 18 and 30 years old who had recovered from COVID-19.

The chain joins TRBV30 to TRBJ2-3, with 8 positions matching TRBD2. Germline CDR1 reads GTSNPN; CDR2 reads SVGIG (reference sequence). The ends lost 0 bases at V and 6 bases at J; junction bases unmatched: 8. The CDR3 extends over 15 amino acids. The CDR3 DNA follows: TGTGCCTGGAGTGTACCGGGGGGGGCGATGGATACGCAGTATTTT. It encodes CAWSVPGGAMDTQYF.

To note about this clone: This sample also contains other DNA sequences that code for the same CDR3. This chain uses TRBV7-2 with TRBJ1-2; the D is unclear. Germline V CDR1 and CDR2: SGHTA, FQGNSA. The V gene lost 1 base and the J gene lost 2 bases, with 8 bases spanning the gap. The CDR3 consists of 14 residues. As DNA, the CDR3 is TGTGCCAGCAGCTTAGGAGGTCAGAACTATGGCTACACCTTC. Its protein product is CASSLGGQNYGYTF. The full variable domain, in which reference TRBV7-2 and TRBJ1-2 provide the parts outside the CDR3, is GAGVSQSPSNKVTEKGKDVELRCDPISGHTALYWYRQSLGQGLEFLIYFQGNSAPDKSGLPSDRFSAERTGGSVSTLTIQRTQQEDSAVYLCASSLGGQNYGYTFGSGTRLTVV.

The CDR3 nucleotides are TGTGCCAGCAGCCTCGGTAATGGGACAGGGAACAACTATGGCTACACCTTC. It is translated as CASSLGNGTGNNYGYTF. V usage is TRBV9 and J usage is TRBJ1-2, with 9 bases fitting TRBD1. Germline V gene sequence: CDR1 SGDLS, CDR2 YYNGEE. The V segment lost 4 bases and the J segment 2 bases; nucleotides outside the gene matches: 12. This CDR3 contains 17 residues. Looking up the rest from reference TRBV9 and TRBJ1-2 gives the full variable domain: DSGVTQTPKHLITATGQRVTLRCSPRSGDLSVYWYQQSLDQGLQFLIQYYNGEERAKGNILERFSAQQFPDLHSELNLSSLELGDSALYFCASSLGNGTGNNYGYTFGSGTRLTVV.

CDR3 bases: TGTGCCAGCAGCTTTCCTAGGTTCTACAATGAGCAGTTCTTC. It codes for CASSFPRFYNEQFF. The J gene is TRBJ2-1, the V gene TRBV5-6; D gene uncertain. CDR3 size: 14 residues. V was cut by 2 bases and J by 3 bases, with 9 bases left in between. Looked up from germline, CDR1 is SGHDT and CDR2 is YYEEEE.

The chain employs TRBV27 and TRBJ2-2; 10 positions match TRBD2. The V and J ends lost 5 bases and 4 bases, in that order; junction bases with no gene match: 7. Germline V gene lookup returns CDR1 MNHEY and CDR2 SMNVEV (reference sequence). The length of the CDR3 is 16 residues. The CDR3: CASSVAGGGGTGELFF. The CDR3 bases are TGTGCCAGCAGTGTAGCGGGAGGAGGGGGCACCGGGGAGCTGTTTTTT.

CDR3 sequence: CASSTDRVSYEQFF. The CDR3 DNA sequence: TGTGCCAGTAGTACGGACAGGGTATCGTATGAGCAGTTCTTC. The chain links TRBV19 to TRBJ2-1, with 8 bases matching TRBD1. V lost 4 bases, J lost 8 bases, and 7 bases stayed unmatched. Germline CDR1 reads LNHDA; CDR2 reads SQIVND (reference sequence). The CDR3 extends over 14 amino acids.

J is TRBJ2-3 and V is TRBV7-2; 10 bases are shared with TRBD2. Looked up from germline, CDR1 is SGHTA and CDR2 is FQGNSA. The CDR3 totals 17 residues. V trimming: 3 bases; J trimming: 1 base; junction bases outside the gene matches: 7. The CDR3: CASSFIILAGRTDTQYF. CDR3 coding DNA: TGTGCCAGCAGCTTCATCATACTAGCGGGGCGCACAGATACGCAGTATTTT.

This chain joins TRBV7-9 and TRBJ1-1, with D unresolved. This CDR3 has 12 residues. The V gene lost 5 bases and the J gene lost 5 bases, with 9 bases spanning the gap. In germline, CDR1 is SEHNR, CDR2 FQNEAQ (reference sequence). The CDR3 DNA reads TGTGCCAGCAGCCCGCGGTCGACTGAAGCTTTCTTT. Protein product: CASSPRSTEAFF.